Each of the 10 T cell receptor beta chains below was sequenced from the same sample in a study of blood T cell repertoires in COVID-19. The method was immunoSEQ multiplex PCR; TCRdb's version includes in-frame clones alone and lacks a portion of them. This sample has 110,000 or so clones, with about three quarters found just once. The sequenced material came from peripheral blood. Source of these receptors: a woman aged 70-85 years with acute or convalescent COVID-19.

This clone was found once. This chain links TRBV6-1 with TRBJ1-1; D is possibly TRBD1 (5 bases). The CDR3 has 14 amino acids. CDR1 is MNHNS, CDR2 SASEGT, per germline. Trimming took off 2 bases at V and 5 bases at J, with 12 bases between the two ends. Here the CDR3 DNA reads TGTGCCAGCAGTGAACGGCAGGGAAGGACTGAAGCTTTCTTT. Its translation: CASSERQGRTEAFF.

In its sample, this clone was seen a few times. The chain joins TRBV7-2 to TRBJ1-1, with a weak D call TRBD1 (5 bases). The V gene lost 4 bases and the J gene lost 5 bases, with 11 bases spanning the gap. Germline assignment: CDR1 SGHTA and CDR2 FQGNSA. The CDR3 has 13 amino acids. The CDR3 sequence is CASSSGGLTEAFF. Here the CDR3 DNA reads TGTGCCAGCAGCTCGGGGGGGTTAACTGAAGCTTTCTTT.

The chain carries TRBV7-2 and TRBJ1-2; 7 nucleotides align to TRBD1. Trimming took 5 bases from V and 4 from J; bases not matched to a gene: 7. The CDR3 is made up of 14 amino acids. The germline V gene encodes CDR1 SGHTA and CDR2 FQGNSA. CDR3: CASSSQGVSYGYTF. CDR3 in DNA: TGTGCCAGCAGCAGTCAGGGGGTTAGCTATGGCTACACCTTC.

The chain recombines TRBV29-1 with TRBJ2-5; D perhaps matches TRBD2 (5 bases). Trimming removed 3 bases from V and 5 bases from J, with 13 bases in between. Germline V gene lookup returns CDR1 SQVTM and CDR2 ANQGSEA. The CDR3 is 13 amino acids. The CDR3 is CSVEALVYETQYF. The CDR3 DNA is TGCAGCGTTGAGGCACTAGTATACGAGACCCAGTACTTC.

This chain joins TRBV7-9 and TRBJ2-3, with 7 bases aligning to TRBD2. V trimming: 0 bases; J trimming: 3 bases; junction bases outside the gene matches: 3. The CDR3 consists of 15 residues. Germline CDR1 SEHNR, CDR2 FQNEAQ (reference sequence). The CDR3 is CASSLAGGRTDTQYF. CDR3 bases: TGTGCCAGCAGCTTAGCCGGGGGGAGGACAGATACGCAGTATTTT.

In its sample, this clone was seen once. J is TRBJ2-7 and V is TRBV15, with D possibly matching TRBD2 (5 bases). The V gene's germline CDR1 is LNHNV and CDR2 YYDKDF (reference sequence). This CDR3 spans 14 amino acids. V was clipped by 0 bases and J by 7 bases, with 13 bases between them. CDR3 sequence reads: CATSRDRRTGEQYF. The DNA of the CDR3 is TGTGCCACCAGCAGAGATCGGAGGACCGGGGAGCAGTACTTC.

V gene TRBV25-1 combines with J gene TRBJ2-1; D is unclear. V was cut by 1 base and J by 0 bases, with 10 bases left in between. Germline V gives CDR1 MGHDK, CDR2 SYGVNS. CDR3 length: 16 amino acids. CDR3 amino acids: CASSESGRTSYNEQFF. In DNA, the CDR3 is TGTGCCAGCAGTGAATCAGGTAGAACCTCCTACAATGAGCAGTTCTTC.

This rearrangement joins TRBV18 to TRBJ2-3; maybe TRBD1 (6 bases). The V end was cut by 2 bases, the J end by 10 bases, with 22 bases between. This CDR3 contains 16 residues. Per the germline V gene, CDR1 is KGHSH and CDR2 is LQKENI. DNA of the CDR3: TGTGCCAGCTCACCAATCGAGGGGGAAGGGCGCACCGCGCAGTATTTT. Its protein product is CASSPIEGEGRTAQYF.

The table lists this clone with a few counts. This chain's CDR3 is CSASSFGTGVTQPQHF. In DNA form, the CDR3 reads TGCAGTGCTAGTAGCTTTGGGACAGGGGTAACTCAGCCCCAGCATTTT. This chain uses TRBV20-1 with TRBJ1-5; the match to TRBD1 covers 10 bases. V lost 3 bases and J lost 6; bases outside the gene matches: 11. CDR1 and CDR2 (germline): DFQATT, SNEGSKA (reference sequence). This CDR3 comprises 16 residues.

The chain is built from TRBV19 and TRBJ2-5, with 12 bases identical to TRBD2. With 6 bases clipped from V and 5 bases from J, the junction kept 4 bases outside the gene matches. Germline V gene sequence: CDR1 LNHDA, CDR2 SQIVND (reference sequence). The CDR3 length is 14 residues. The CDR3 here is CASSWTSGVETQYF. CDR3 bases: TGTGCCAGTAGCTGGACTAGCGGGGTGGAGACCCAGTACTTC.